One TCR beta chain is described in this entry. Its antigen is currently unknown. The V and J ends lost 6 bases and 4 bases, in that order; junction bases with no gene match: 14. Germline V gene sequence: CDR1 MNHEY, CDR2 SMNVEV (reference sequence). The CDR3 is 16 amino acids. These data originate in a study of vaccination and CD4 T cells after COVID-19. Looking at the study overall: A CEFX pool, an HIV-1 Nef pool, or no peptide went to control cultures.

Sequenced with the Oncomine TCR Beta short-read assay was DNA taken from cultured CD4+ T cells. TCRdb processed the PCR reads anew with MiXCR; each CDR3 protein has one entry. Here the sample spans about 7,000 distinct CDR3 sequences, around four fifths being singletons. The treatment denotes: approximately nine-day PBMC culture with coronavirus spike peptide pools or control peptides (ViraFEST assay). The rearrangement links TRBV27 to TRBJ2-5, with TRBD1 matching 7 bases. This receptor was identified in a human donor who had recovered from COVID-19. The specimen was CD4+ T cells from blood, cultured in vitro. The CDR3 sequence is CASSPHTTGSRETQYF. The CDR3 DNA sequence: TGTGCCAGCAGCCCACACACGACAGGGTCTAGAGAGACCCAGTACTTC.